This T cell receptor (beta chain) was captured by sequencing in a study of human T cells and chemical hapten exposure. This clonotype has ten or more counts. The CDR3 totals 12 residues. V gave up 6 bases and J gave up 5 bases, with 10 bases separating them. The time point: healthy volunteer bleed at 6 weeks. From whole blood left unfractionated, total RNA was extracted. TCRdb re-derived calls from the RACE reads in MiXCR, one entry per CDR3 protein. The data show 40,000 to 45,000 distinct CDR3 sequences, about 4% seen once. This TCR derives from a human donor in good health. Some clones in this sample may be carry-over from other donors' samples. V gene TRBV12-3 or TRBV12-4 combines with J gene TRBJ1-1; the D gene is possibly TRBD1 (6 bases). Specimen: whole blood. The CDR3 sequence is CASSPTGTEAFF. Written as DNA, the CDR3 is TGTGCCAGCAGCCCTACAGGGACTGAAGCTTTCTTT.